This T cell receptor (beta chain) was sequenced during a study of cytomegalovirus exposure and HLA in healthy donors. The trim removed 6 bases at V and 0 bases at J, leaving 6 bases unmatched. CDR1 LNHDA and CDR2 SQIVND come from the germline V gene (reference sequence). CDR3 length equals 15 residues. Here immunoSEQ multiplex PCR was the method, and the copy in TCRdb shows in-frame clones only, minus some. Of 150,000 or so clones in the sample, less than 90% were seen once. This receptor was obtained from a man between 18 and 35 years old in good health and CMV-seropositive. The chain couples TRBV19 to TRBJ2-3, with TRBD2 matching over 7 bases. The source material was PBMCs. CDR3 coding DNA: TGTGCCAGTAGGGGGATGGGAGGGAGCACAGATACGCAGTATTTT. This encodes CASRGMGGSTDTQYF.